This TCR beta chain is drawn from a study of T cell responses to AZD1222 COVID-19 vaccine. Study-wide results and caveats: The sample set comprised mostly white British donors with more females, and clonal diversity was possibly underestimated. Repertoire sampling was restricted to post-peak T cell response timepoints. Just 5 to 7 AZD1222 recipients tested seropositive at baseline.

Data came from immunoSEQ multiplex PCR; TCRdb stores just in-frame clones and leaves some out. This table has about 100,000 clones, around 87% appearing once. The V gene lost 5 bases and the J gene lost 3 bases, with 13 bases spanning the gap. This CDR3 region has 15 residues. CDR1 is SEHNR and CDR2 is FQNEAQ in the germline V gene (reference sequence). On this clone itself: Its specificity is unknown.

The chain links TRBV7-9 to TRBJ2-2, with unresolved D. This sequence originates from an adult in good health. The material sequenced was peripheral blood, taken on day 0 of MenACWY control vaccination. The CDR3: CASSPPQEYTGELFF. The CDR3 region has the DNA TGTGCCAGCAGCCCACCCCAGGAGTACACCGGGGAGCTGTTTTTT.